Described below is a single T cell receptor (beta chain) sequence and its context. This CDR3 region has 16 residues. Germline V gene lookup returns CDR1 SGHAT and CDR2 FQDESV (reference sequence). V lost 3 bases and J lost 2; bases outside the gene matches: 6. Some clones are missing from TCRdb's copy, which holds only in-frame ones; the method was immunoSEQ multiplex PCR. The sample shows 150,000 to 200,000 clones, about 93% of them seen only once. The data are from a study of control samples from healthy donors and cancer patients. This clonotype was sampled from a woman aged 25-40 years in good health. The gene calls are TRBV11-1 and TRBJ2-3; 9 nucleotides line up with TRBD2. Sequences were obtained from blood. The CDR3 region is CASSLGLAGITDTQYF. In DNA, the CDR3 is TGTGCCAGCAGCTTGGGCCTAGCGGGAATCACAGATACGCAGTATTTT.